Following are 23 T cell receptor beta chains from one sample sequenced in a study of Graves' ophthalmopathy and Graves' hyperthyroidism. Researchers took RNA transcripts and amplified TCR beta CDR3 regions from them. Following a first-round RT-PCR that used HTBI primers, a second-round multiplex PCR was carried out. Via MiXCR, TCRdb re-called the multiplex PCR reads, giving one row per CDR3 protein. The profile shows about 240,000 distinct CDR3 sequences, around 42% of them singletons. Sequenced material: peripheral blood. These receptors were obtained from an adult man with Graves' ophthalmopathy.

The rearrangement uses TRBV6-5 and TRBJ2-3; no clear D. From germline, CDR1 is MNHEY and CDR2 SVGAGI. V gave up 5 bases and J gave up 10 bases, with 10 bases separating them. The CDR3 covers 11 residues. CDR3 bases: TGTGCCAGCAGTGAAGTTTTGGCGCAGTATTTT. Encoded protein: CASSEVLAQYF.

This clonotype showed up just once. This chain joins TRBV20-1 and TRBJ1-1; 12 bases are shared with TRBD1. This CDR3 region has 15 residues. Unmatched junction bases numbered 11, after V lost 7 bases and J lost 5 bases. Germline V gene sequence: CDR1 DFQATT, CDR2 SNEGSKA (reference sequence). CDR3 DNA: TGCAGTGTCCCATCAAGGGACAGGGGGCGGACTGAAGCTTTCTTT. Residues: CSVPSRDRGRTEAFF.

This clonotype occurred a few times. The chain has TRBV7-9 and TRBJ1-2, with D possibly matching TRBD1 (6 bases). Deletions cut 4 bases from V and 2 bases from J, with 14 bases between. CDR1 is SEHNR, CDR2 FQNEAQ, per germline (reference sequence). CDR3 size: 15 residues. Here the CDR3 DNA reads TGTGCCAGCAGCTCAAATTATCAGGGGAACTATGGCTACACCTTC. Translating it yields CASSSNYQGNYGYTF.

As to this clonotype: A read error may produce the germline difference seen at one junction end. The chain carries TRBV7-3 and TRBJ2-2; TRBD2 might be the D (5 bases). There are 15 residues in the CDR3. The V gene's germline CDR1 is SGHTA and CDR2 FQGTGA. CDR3 sequence (DNA): TGCGCCAGCAGCTTGGCTCTAGCTAACACCGGGGAGCTGTTTTTT. It encodes CASSLALANTGELFF.

This clonotype was seen only a few times. The V and J genes are TRBV11-2 and TRBJ2-7; no clear D gene. The ends were cut back, 4 bases at V and 2 bases at J, with 12 bases in the middle. CDR3 size: 14 residues. Germline V gene sequence: CDR1 SGHAT, CDR2 FQNNGV. The CDR3 DNA reads as TGTGCCAGCAGCTCAATCGCAAGGGCCTACGAGCAGTACTTC. This translates into CASSSIARAYEQYF.

This clonotype was seen a handful of times. The chain links TRBV12-3 or TRBV12-4 to TRBJ2-7, with D unresolved. The CDR3 is 11 amino acids. Trimming removed 5 bases from V and 2 bases from J, with 4 bases in between. In nucleotides, the CDR3 is TGTGCCAGCAGTGCCCCCTACGAGCAGTACTTC. It specifies CASSAPYEQYF.

This clonotype turned up a few times. This chain uses TRBV6-5 with TRBJ2-5; D gene ambiguous. Trimming left V 0 bases short and J 3 bases short, with 8 bases between. Germline loops: CDR1 MNHEY, CDR2 SVGAGI. The CDR3 has 14 amino acids. This CDR3 reads CASSYSSPEETQYF. The DNA for the CDR3 is TGTGCCAGCAGTTACTCGAGTCCCGAAGAGACCCAGTACTTC.

This clonotype was seen only a few times. The chain combines TRBV11-2 with TRBJ1-1; no firm D call. Germline V gives CDR1 SGHAT, CDR2 FQNNGV. V was shortened by 3 bases and J by 9 bases, with 11 bases between the two germline ends. This CDR3 has 12 residues. As DNA, the CDR3 is TGTGCCAGCAGCTTCTTCCTTCAGCAAGCTTTCTTT. Amino acids: CASSFFLQQAFF. Together with reference TRBV11-2 and TRBJ1-1, the CDR3 gives the full variable domain: EAGVAQSPRYKIIEKRQSVAFWCNPISGHATLYWYQQILGQGPKLLIQFQNNGVVDDSQLPKDRFSAERLKGVDSTLKIQPAKLEDSAVYLCASSFFLQQAFFGQGTRLTVV.

This chain links TRBV7-9 with TRBJ2-7, with 7 bases aligning to TRBD1. After removal of 5 bases from V and 2 bases from J, the junction contained 12 bases not matched to a gene. Germline CDR1 and CDR2: SEHNR and FQNEAQ (reference sequence). CDR3 length: 16 amino acids. As DNA, the CDR3 is TGTGCCAGCAGCCCCCCGACAGGGACCCATACCTACGAGCAGTACTTC. It translates to CASSPPTGTHTYEQYF.

The sample holds a few counts of this clonotype. CDR3 sequence: CAISESTGPSYEQYF. The CDR3 coding sequence is TGTGCCATCAGTGAGTCGACAGGGCCCAGCTACGAGCAGTACTTC. The V call is TRBV10-3, the J call TRBJ2-7; 7 bases fit TRBD1. Trimming at V came to 0 bases and at J to 3 bases, leaving 5 bases not matched to a gene. This CDR3 is built from 15 residues. The germline CDR1 and CDR2 sequences are ENHRY and SYGVKD.

This clonotype was observed a few times. J is TRBJ1-2 and V is TRBV9; D unclear. Germline lookup yields CDR1 SGDLS and CDR2 YYNGEE. V lost 3 bases and J 6 bases, leaving 3 bases between the germline ends. The CDR3 runs to 10 residues. CDR3 protein: CASSGNGYTF. In DNA form, the CDR3 reads TGTGCCAGCAGCGGGAATGGCTACACCTTC.

This chain's CDR3 is CANSNRRMQETQYF. The CDR3 DNA follows: TGTGCCAACTCGAACAGACGCATGCAAGAGACCCAGTACTTC. The gene calls are TRBV2 and TRBJ2-5; unclear D gene. There are 14 residues in the CDR3. CDR1 and CDR2 (germline): SNHLY, FYNNEI. Between the trimmed V and J ends, which lost 10 bases and 2 bases, there was a span of 17 bases.

As for this clonotype: A read error may be the cause here, since a much bigger clone is one base away. The chain carries TRBV15 and TRBJ1-5; the D is unclear. This CDR3 is 15 amino acids long. The V gene's germline CDR1 is LNHNV and CDR2 YYDKDF (reference sequence). CDR3 sequence reads: CATSKRTATNQPKHF. Here the CDR3 DNA reads TGTGCCACCAGCAAGAGGACGGCGACAAATCAGCCCAAGCATTTT. Based on the CDR3 plus reference TRBV15 and TRBJ1-5, the full variable domain is DAMVIQNPRYQVTQFGKPVTLSCSQTLNHNVMYWYQQKSSQAPKLLFHYYDKDFNNEADTPDNFQSRRPNTSFCFLDIRSPGLGDTAMYLCATSKRTATNQPKHFGDGTRLSIL.

This chain connects TRBV5-1 to TRBJ1-4; D possibly corresponds to TRBD1 (6 bases). The CDR3 contains 15 residues. Trimming took 5 bases from V and 0 from J, leaving 11 bases between them. The V gene's germline CDR1 is SGHRS and CDR2 YFSETQ. The CDR3 DNA reads TGCGCCAGCAGACACAGGGCTGCAACTAATGAAAAACTGTTTTTT. This gives the protein CASRHRAATNEKLFF.

This clonotype was found a few times. This chain joins TRBV6-1 and TRBJ1-4, with D tentatively TRBD1 (5 bases). Trimming removed 11 bases from V and 8 bases from J, with 18 bases in between. The CDR3 contains 13 residues. Per germline, CDR1 MNHNS and CDR2 SASEGT. CDR3 amino acids: CAVAMGVGEKLFF. The CDR3 bases are TGTGCCGTCGCCATGGGGGTAGGAGAAAAACTGTTTTTT.

The V and J genes are TRBV5-1 and TRBJ1-3; unclear D gene. CDR1 and CDR2 from the germline V gene are SGHRS and YFSETQ. This CDR3 is 16 amino acids long. The V end lost 0 bases, the J end lost 0 bases, and 10 bases lay between the germline ends. CDR3 nucleotide sequence: TGCGCCAGCAGCTTGGAAGGTGTTGCCTCTGGAAACACCATATATTTT. As protein: CASSLEGVASGNTIYF.

The chain recombines TRBV9 with TRBJ1-2; D ambiguous. Trimming cost V 4 bases and J 5 bases, with 15 bases left between them. CDR1 is SGDLS, CDR2 YYNGEE, per germline. The CDR3 totals 14 residues. The CDR3, as DNA: TGTGCCAGCAGCCCGGTGGAAAACAGATATGGCTACACCTTC. Encoded protein: CASSPVENRYGYTF.

The J gene is TRBJ1-5, the V gene TRBV20-1, with D maybe TRBD1 (5 bases). CDR3 length: 14 residues. From germline, CDR1 is DFQATT and CDR2 SNEGSKA (reference sequence). The CDR3 nucleotides read TGCAGCTTATTAGCACAGGATTCGTTTCAGCCCCAGCATTTT. This codes for CSLLAQDSFQPQHF.

This chain joins TRBV15 and TRBJ2-3; tentatively, D is TRBD1 (6 bases). Germline CDR1 reads LNHNV; CDR2 reads YYDKDF (reference sequence). The CDR3 loop spans 16 amino acids. V lost 1 base to trimming and J lost 2 bases, with 13 bases between them. As DNA, the CDR3 is TGTGCCACCAGCAGAGCAGGGACAACCTACACAGATACGCAGTATTTT. Translation gives CATSRAGTTYTDTQYF.

The V and J genes are TRBV20-1 and TRBJ1-2; 8 bases match TRBD1. This CDR3 comprises 15 residues. Germline CDR1 and CDR2: DFQATT and SNEGSKA (reference sequence). V trimming: 6 bases; J trimming: 4 bases; junction bases outside the gene matches: 13. The CDR3: CSAGTGTPLSYGYTF. The CDR3 coding sequence is TGCAGTGCCGGGACAGGTACCCCCTTGAGCTATGGCTACACCTTC.

This clonotype was seen only a few times. This chain links TRBV29-1 with TRBJ1-2; 8 positions agree with TRBD1. This CDR3 contains 13 residues. Germline values: CDR1 SQVTM, CDR2 ANQGSEA. V gave up 3 bases and J gave up 4 bases; unmatched junction bases: 4. CDR3 amino acids: CSVDRGRTYGYTF. Written as DNA, the CDR3 is TGCAGCGTTGACAGGGGGCGGACCTATGGCTACACCTTC. The full variable domain, completed using reference TRBV29-1 and TRBJ1-2, is SAVISQKPSRDICQRGTSLTIQCQVDSQVTMMFWYRQQPGQSLTLIATANQGSEATYESGFVIDKFPISRPNLTFSTLTVSNMSPEDSSIYLCSVDRGRTYGYTFGSGTRLTVV.

This clonotype was counted a single time. This may arise from a read error, as a much more abundant clone is one base away. This rearrangement joins TRBV11-2 to TRBJ2-5, with 11 positions matching TRBD2. This CDR3 spans 15 amino acids. Trimming at V came to 3 bases and at J to 5 bases, leaving 5 bases not matched to a gene. Per the germline V gene, CDR1 is SGHAT and CDR2 is FQNNGV. Here the CDR3 DNA reads TGTGCCAGCAGCTTCGGGGCTAGCGGGGGGGAGACCCAGTACTTC. It encodes CASSFGASGGETQYF.

The chain combines TRBV7-3 with TRBJ1-1, with D tentatively TRBD1 (5 bases). V lost 2 bases to trimming and J lost 10 bases, with 14 bases between them. The CDR3 has 13 amino acids. Germline values: CDR1 SGHTA, CDR2 FQGTGA. CDR3 nucleotides: TGTGCCAGCAGCTTAGATGGGGCGAGAGGAGCTTTCTTT. Its protein product is CASSLDGARGAFF.